The clone carrying this T cell receptor (beta chain) was counted at least ten times. What it binds is not known. This specimen comes from a study of response to subunit inactivated influenza vaccine. Study-wide findings and caveats: Every seasonal influenza vaccination brings in few new T cells, the authors suggested.

J gave up 3 bases and V 5 bases, and 4 bases lay outside the gene matches. Per the germline V gene, CDR1 is SGHTA and CDR2 is FQGNSA. The CDR3 totals 16 residues. MiXCR, run by TCRdb on the RT-PCR reads, gives a single entry per CDR3 protein. In the table there are under 550,000 distinct CDR3 sequences, roughly 8.2% of which are singletons. The sample here was PBMCs from blood, taken 23 months after vaccination. The chain combines TRBV7-2 with TRBJ2-3; 14 bases align to TRBD2. This TCR was recovered from a man in his fifties or sixties who received an inactivated influenza vaccine. The CDR3 DNA reads TGTGCCAGCAGCCGCAGACTAGCGGGAGGGACAGATACGCAGTATTTT. Translation gives CASSRRLAGGTDTQYF. Complete variable domain (other parts from reference TRBV7-2 and TRBJ2-3): GAGVSQSPSNKVTEKGKDVELRCDPISGHTALYWYRQSLGQGLEFLIYFQGNSAPDKSGLPSDRFSAERTGGSVSTLTIQRTQQEDSAVYLCASSRRLAGGTDTQYFGPGTRLTVL.